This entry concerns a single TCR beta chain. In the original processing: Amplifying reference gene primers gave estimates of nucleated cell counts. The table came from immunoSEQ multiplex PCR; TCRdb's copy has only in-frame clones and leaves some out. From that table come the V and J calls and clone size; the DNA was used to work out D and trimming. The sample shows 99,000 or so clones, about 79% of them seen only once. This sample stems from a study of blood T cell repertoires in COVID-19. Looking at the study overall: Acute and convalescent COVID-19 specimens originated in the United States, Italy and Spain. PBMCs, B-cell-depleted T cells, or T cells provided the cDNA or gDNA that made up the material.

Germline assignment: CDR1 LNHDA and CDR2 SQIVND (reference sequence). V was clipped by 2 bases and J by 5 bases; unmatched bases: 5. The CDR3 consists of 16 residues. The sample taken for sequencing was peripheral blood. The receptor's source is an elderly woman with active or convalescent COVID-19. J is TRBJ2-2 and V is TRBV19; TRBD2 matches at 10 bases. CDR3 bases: TGTGCCAGTAGTATACTAGCGGGGGCGGGTACCGGGGAGCTGTTTTTT. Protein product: CASSILAGAGTGELFF.